One T cell receptor beta chain is described in this entry. This sample is part of a study of blood T cell repertoires in COVID-19. Study at large: Sources were T cells, B-cell-depleted T cells, or PBMCs; the material itself was cDNA or gDNA.

The authors' processing: Amplification of reference gene primers was used by the study to estimate nucleated cell counts. TCRdb's table, derived via immunoSEQ multiplex PCR, lists solely in-frame clones and lacks some. V, J and clone size derive from that table, while D and trimming were established from the DNA sequence. The table lists some 170,000 clones, roughly 88% of them singletons. This CDR3 comprises 15 residues. V shed 4 bases, J shed 4 bases, and the junction held 10 bases outside the gene matches. CDR1 and CDR2 (germline): SGDLS, YYNGEE. The clonotype was recovered from a woman between 35 and 50 years old with COVID-19, enrolled during active disease. The V and J genes are TRBV9 and TRBJ1-2; 7 bases are shared with TRBD1. The sequencing input was peripheral blood. CDR3 amino acids: CASSLRDSSGYGYTF. The DNA of the CDR3 is TGTGCCAGCAGCCTAAGGGACAGCTCAGGCTATGGCTACACCTTC. Based on the CDR3 plus reference TRBV9 and TRBJ1-2, the full variable domain is DSGVTQTPKHLITATGQRVTLRCSPRSGDLSVYWYQQSLDQGLQFLIQYYNGEERAKGNILERFSAQQFPDLHSELNLSSLELGDSALYFCASSLRDSSGYGYTFGSGTRLTVV.